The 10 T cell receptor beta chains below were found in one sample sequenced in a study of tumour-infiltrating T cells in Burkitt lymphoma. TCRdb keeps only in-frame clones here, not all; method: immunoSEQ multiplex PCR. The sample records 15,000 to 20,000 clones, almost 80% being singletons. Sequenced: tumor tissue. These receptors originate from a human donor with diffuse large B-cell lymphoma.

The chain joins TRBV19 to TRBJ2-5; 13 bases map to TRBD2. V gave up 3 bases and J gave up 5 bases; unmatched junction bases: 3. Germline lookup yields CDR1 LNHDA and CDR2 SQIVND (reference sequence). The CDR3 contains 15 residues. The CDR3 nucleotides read TGTGCCAGTAGTATCGGACTAGCGGGGGCGGAGACCCAGTACTTC. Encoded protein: CASSIGLAGAETQYF.

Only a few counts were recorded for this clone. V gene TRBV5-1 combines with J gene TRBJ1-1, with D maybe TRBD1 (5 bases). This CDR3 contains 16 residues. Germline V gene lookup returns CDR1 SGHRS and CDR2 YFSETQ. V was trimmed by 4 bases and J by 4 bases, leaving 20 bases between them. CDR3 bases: TGCGCCAGCAGCACCGGATGGGCCAGGGATATCACTGAAGCTTTCTTT. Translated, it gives CASSTGWARDITEAFF.

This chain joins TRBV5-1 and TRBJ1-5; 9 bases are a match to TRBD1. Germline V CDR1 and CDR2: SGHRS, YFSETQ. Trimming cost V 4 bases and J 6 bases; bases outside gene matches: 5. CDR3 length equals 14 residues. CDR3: CASSVTGGGQPQHF. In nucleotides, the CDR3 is TGCGCCAGCAGCGTTACAGGGGGCGGTCAGCCCCAGCATTTT.

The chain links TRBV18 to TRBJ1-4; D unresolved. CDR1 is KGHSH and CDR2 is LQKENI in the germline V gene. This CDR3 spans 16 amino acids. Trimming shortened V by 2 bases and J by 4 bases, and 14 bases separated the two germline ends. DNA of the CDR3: TGTGCCAGCTCACCAACCCAACAGACCAGTAATGAAAAACTGTTTTTT. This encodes CASSPTQQTSNEKLFF.

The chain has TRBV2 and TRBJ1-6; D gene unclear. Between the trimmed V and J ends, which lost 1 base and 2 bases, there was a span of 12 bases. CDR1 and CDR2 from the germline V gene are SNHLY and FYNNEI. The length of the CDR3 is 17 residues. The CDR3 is CASSEDPPGAYNSPLHF. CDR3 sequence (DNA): TGTGCCAGCAGTGAAGACCCCCCCGGCGCCTATAATTCACCCCTCCACTTT.

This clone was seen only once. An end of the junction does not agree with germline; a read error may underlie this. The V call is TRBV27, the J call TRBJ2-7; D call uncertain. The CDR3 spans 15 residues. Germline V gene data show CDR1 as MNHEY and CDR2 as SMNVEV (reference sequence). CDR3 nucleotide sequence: TGTGCCAGCAGTTTAGGGCCGAGAAGCTCCTACGAGCAGTATTTC. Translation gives CASSLGPRSSYEQYF.

The CDR3 DNA sequence: TGCGCCAGCAAGAGTGGGACGGGTACCGGGGAGCTGTTTTTT. It is translated as CASKSGTGTGELFF. The V call is TRBV10-1, the J call TRBJ2-2; D may correspond to TRBD1 or TRBD2 (5 bases each). Germline assignment: CDR1 WNHNN and CDR2 SYGVQD (reference sequence). The CDR3 is 14 amino acids. Trimming left V 7 bases short and J 5 bases short, with 14 bases between.

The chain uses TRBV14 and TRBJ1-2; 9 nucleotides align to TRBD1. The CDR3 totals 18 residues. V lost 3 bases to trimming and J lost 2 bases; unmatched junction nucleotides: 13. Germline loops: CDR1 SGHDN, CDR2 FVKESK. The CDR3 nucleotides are TGTGCCAGCAGCCAGAGGGACACAGGGGGCGCAGGGAACTATGGCTACACCTTC. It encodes CASSQRDTGGAGNYGYTF.

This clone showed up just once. In DNA, the CDR3 is TGTGCCAGCTCACCACCGGGAGACAATGAGCAGTTCTTC. Residues: CASSPPGDNEQFF. This chain links TRBV18 with TRBJ2-1; D may be TRBD2 (5 bases). Germline V lookup: CDR1 KGHSH, CDR2 LQKENI. The CDR3 length is 13 residues. Trimming stripped 0 bases from V and 5 bases from J, with 5 bases between.

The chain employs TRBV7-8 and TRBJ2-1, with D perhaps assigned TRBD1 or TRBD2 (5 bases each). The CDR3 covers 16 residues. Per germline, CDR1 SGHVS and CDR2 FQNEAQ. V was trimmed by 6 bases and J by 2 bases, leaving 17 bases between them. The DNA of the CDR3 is TGTGCCAGCAGTAGTCCCCGGGACCCGACCTACAATGAGCAGTTCTTC. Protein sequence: CASSSPRDPTYNEQFF.